This TCR beta chain was sequenced for a study of CD8+CD57+ T cells in acquired aplastic anemia. Study context: Across the sorted CD4+ and CD8+ cells, DNA amounts averaged about 3.1 ug.

Template material for TCR beta VDJ and CDR3 profiling consisted of genomic DNA. TCRdb independently ran MiXCR on the reads; one entry per CDR3 protein. Here the sample spans about 180,000 distinct CDR3 sequences, roughly half being singletons. Germline CDR1 is SGDLS and CDR2 is YYNGEE. The CDR3 is 14 residues long. V was clipped by 3 bases and J by 10 bases, with 14 bases between them. V is TRBV9 and J is TRBJ1-6; D is possibly TRBD1 (6 bases). The sample consisted of sorted CD4+, CD8+, or CD8+CD57+ T cells (not recorded which) from PBMCs. The TCR comes from a human donor in good health. The CDR3: CASSGDRLESPLHF. CDR3 bases: TGTGCCAGCAGCGGTGACAGGCTCGAGTCACCCCTCCACTTT.